A single sample is the source of the 25 T cell receptor beta chains below, sequenced in a study of read filtering for tumor transcriptome and immune sequencing. This library used approximately 390 ng RNA and molecular barcoded adaptors spanning alpha/delta and beta/gamma chains. TCRdb re-called the reads with MiXCR, one entry per CDR3 protein. The data contain 25,000 to 35,000 distinct CDR3 sequences, roughly 18% of them singletons. The sequenced sample was a population of CD138-negative cells sorted from bone marrow. Receptors originate from a donor aged 40 or over with multiple myeloma.

Only a few counts were recorded for this clonotype. The V gene is TRBV30, the J gene TRBJ2-3, with D uncertain. CDR1 and CDR2 (germline): GTSNPN, SVGIG (reference sequence). The CDR3 contains 12 residues. Between the trimmed V and J ends, which lost 5 bases and 0 bases, there was a span of 6 bases. The CDR3 here is CAWAYSTDTQYF. The DNA for the CDR3 is TGTGCCTGGGCCTACAGCACAGATACGCAGTATTTT.

This clonotype was counted many times. The chain joins TRBV10-2 to TRBJ2-1; TRBD2 matches 10 bases. CDR1 and CDR2 from the germline V gene are WSHSY and SAAADI. Germline trimming cut 6 bases from V and 1 base from J; bases unmatched to any gene: 3. This CDR3 comprises 15 residues. For the CDR3, the DNA is TGCGCCAGCAGACTGACTAGCGGGTCCTACAATGAGCAGTTCTTC. Translated: CASRLTSGSYNEQFF.

This clonotype was counted at least ten times. The rearrangement joins TRBV3-1 to TRBJ1-6; maybe TRBD1 (6 bases). V was cut by 0 bases and J by 10 bases, with 13 bases left in between. This CDR3 is built from 15 residues. The germline CDR1 and CDR2 sequences are LGHDT and YNNKEL (reference sequence). For the CDR3, the DNA is TGTGCCAGCAGCCAAGAGGCAGGGGTAGGGTCACCCCTCCACTTT. Protein: CASSQEAGVGSPLHF.

Concerning this clonotype itself: The junction shows a germline mismatch at one end, possibly a read error. The chain couples TRBV27 to TRBJ2-2, with D possibly being TRBD2 (5 bases). The germline gives CDR1 MNHEY, CDR2 SMNVEV (reference sequence). This CDR3 is 20 amino acids long. CDR3 sequence reads: CACSLSATALYGKGVWELFF. The CDR3 region has the DNA TGTGCCTGCAGTTTATCGGCAACAGCCCTTTACGGGAAAGGAGTCTGGGAGCTGTTTTTT.

Worth noting for this clonotype: In this CDR3 the conserved last residue, phenylalanine or tryptophan, is missing, so a read error is likely. The chain employs TRBV6-5 and TRBJ2-1; TRBD2 is a possible D gene (5 bases). The CDR3 runs 16 residues. V was trimmed by 6 bases and J by 4 bases, leaving 19 bases between them. Germline V gene data show CDR1 as MNHEY and CDR2 as SVGAGI. The chain's CDR3 is CASSLTKGGQYNEQFS. The CDR3 nucleotides are TGTGCCAGCAGCTTGACAAAGGGCGGGCAGTACAATGAGCAGTTCTCC.

This clonotype was observed a few times. V and J are TRBV7-9 and TRBJ2-5; a weak D match, TRBD1 (5 bases). Trimming stripped 4 bases from V and 5 bases from J, with 14 bases between. Looked up from germline, CDR1 is SEHNR and CDR2 is FQNEAQ (reference sequence). This CDR3 contains 14 residues. For the CDR3, the DNA is TGTGCCAGCAGCTCCAACAGGCTGTTGGAGACCCAGTACTTC. This codes for CASSSNRLLETQYF. The entire variable domain, with the rest obtained from reference TRBV7-9 and TRBJ2-5, is as follows: DTGVSQNPRHKITKRGQNVTFRCDPISEHNRLYWYRQTLGQGPEFLTYFQNEAQLEKSRLLSDRFSAERPKGSFSTLEIQRTEQGDSAMYLCASSSNRLLETQYFGPGTRLLVL.

By proportion, this clonotype is medium-sized. The chain joins TRBV5-1 to TRBJ2-1, with D perhaps TRBD1 or TRBD2 (5 bases each). Germline assignment: CDR1 SGHRS and CDR2 YFSETQ. With 4 bases removed from V and 1 base from J, the gap between germline ends came to 15 bases. The CDR3 extends over 16 amino acids. The CDR3: CASSLPRDGSYNEQFF. The DNA of the CDR3 is TGCGCCAGCAGCCTTCCGAGGGACGGGTCCTACAATGAGCAGTTCTTC.

By sample fraction, this clonotype is medium-sized. This chain links TRBV2 with TRBJ2-1; 7 nucleotides line up with TRBD2. Looked up from germline, CDR1 is SNHLY and CDR2 is FYNNEI. With 8 bases clipped from V and 0 bases from J, the junction kept 4 bases outside the gene matches. The CDR3 extends over 14 amino acids. Here the CDR3 reads CASSGGSSYNEQFF. The CDR3 nucleotides read TGTGCCAGCTCAGGCGGGAGCTCCTACAATGAGCAGTTCTTC.

This clonotype came up many times. The chain couples TRBV5-6 to TRBJ2-6, with D possibly called TRBD1 or TRBD2 (6 bases each). The V end was cut by 5 bases, the J end by 2 bases, with 20 bases between. CDR3 length: 18 residues. Germline V lookup: CDR1 SGHDT, CDR2 YYEEEE. The CDR3 is CASSGRRGYGTGANVLTF. The DNA of the CDR3 is TGTGCCAGCAGTGGCCGGAGGGGGTATGGAACTGGGGCCAACGTCCTGACTTTC.

This rearrangement joins TRBV24-1 to TRBJ2-1; D may be TRBD1 (5 bases). CDR3 length: 16 residues. The V end was cut by 4 bases, the J end by 0 bases, with 12 bases between. Germline-derived CDR1 and CDR2 are KGHDR and SFDVKD. The CDR3 DNA sequence: TGTGCCACCAGTGAAAGGGGCAGGGTCTCCTACAATGAGCAGTTCTTC. It specifies CATSERGRVSYNEQFF.

Many counts were recorded for this clonotype. J is TRBJ1-1 and V is TRBV5-5; TRBD1 matches at 9 bases. This CDR3 has 16 amino acids. V was pared by 3 bases and J by 1 base, with 7 bases of the junction left unmatched. Germline V lookup: CDR1 SGHKS, CDR2 YYEKEE (reference sequence). The CDR3 bases are TGTGCCAGCAGCTCTACAGGGGGCGCGGGGAACACTGAAGCTTTCTTT. Translated, it gives CASSSTGGAGNTEAFF.

This clonotype was found many times. The genes are TRBV2 and TRBJ2-3, with unresolved D. Germline V gene lookup returns CDR1 SNHLY and CDR2 FYNNEI. Trimming left V 8 bases short and J 2 bases short, with 5 bases between. CDR3 length equals 11 residues. DNA of the CDR3: TGTGCCAGCCTAAACACAGATACGCAGTATTTT. Amino acids: CASLNTDTQYF.

In this sample, this clonotype turned up once. A read error is possible here, since a much larger clone lies one base away. The CDR3 DNA is TGCAGTGCTAGAGAGGGGACGGGAACCGGGACTAGCGGGAGTCCCCAGTACTTC. It encodes CSAREGTGTGTSGSPQYF. This chain uses TRBV20-1 with TRBJ2-7; 14 positions agree with TRBD2. There are 18 residues in the CDR3. Germline V CDR1 and CDR2: DFQATT, SNEGSKA (reference sequence). The trim removed 0 bases at V and 10 bases at J, leaving 17 bases unmatched.

Concerning this clonotype: The junction differs from germline at one of its ends, possibly a read error. J is TRBJ2-2 and V is TRBV7-9, with 8 bases fitting TRBD2. The CDR3 consists of 15 residues. Germline CDR1 is SEHNR and CDR2 is FQNEAQ (reference sequence). The CDR3 loop is CATSLAGRADGELFF. DNA of the CDR3: TGTGCCACCAGCTTAGCCGGGAGGGCCGACGGGGAGCTGTTTTTT.

This clonotype was seen at least ten times. The rearrangement joins TRBV7-3 to TRBJ2-1; 13 bases are a match to TRBD2. The CDR3 covers 14 residues. Per germline, CDR1 SGHTA and CDR2 FQGTGA. Trimming cost V 5 bases and J 9 bases; bases outside gene matches: 4. This chain's CDR3 is CASSPTSGGAEQFF. As DNA, the CDR3 is TGTGCCAGCAGCCCTACTAGCGGGGGGGCTGAGCAGTTCTTC.

Comment on this clonotype: A much larger clone lies a single base off, so this may be a read error. This CDR3 is missing its conserved last phenylalanine or tryptophan, likely due to a read error. This chain connects TRBV7-2 to TRBJ2-2, with 10 bases that match TRBD2. From germline, CDR1 is SGHTA and CDR2 FQGNSA. The CDR3 consists of 16 residues. Trimming removed 1 base from V and 4 bases from J; junction bases left unmatched: 3. Written as DNA, the CDR3 is TGTGCCAGCAGCTTAGACCCTAGCGGGAGCACCGGGGAGCTGTTTGTT. It codes for CASSLDPSGSTGELFV.

This clonotype has at least ten counts. The chain recombines TRBV30 with TRBJ2-2; D uncertain. Trimming took 0 bases from V and 7 from J, leaving 12 bases between them. Germline V CDR1 and CDR2: GTSNPN, SVGIG (reference sequence). This CDR3 is 14 amino acids long. CDR3 DNA sequence: TGTGCCTGGAGTGTACTGGGCTTGGGCGGGGAGCTGTTTTTT. It specifies CAWSVLGLGGELFF.

This clonotype was seen many times. This sequence joins TRBV24-1 and TRBJ2-3, with 8 bases lining up with TRBD1. The CDR3 runs to 16 residues. The germline V gene has CDR1 KGHDR and CDR2 SFDVKD. With 9 bases clipped from V and 1 base from J, the junction kept 11 bases outside the gene matches. In DNA, the CDR3 is TGTGCCACCGGCAAAACAGGGGGTGTTGGCACAGATACGCAGTATTTT. Translating it yields CATGKTGGVGTDTQYF.

On this clonotype: A much larger clonotype is one base distant, so this may be a read error. The chain is built from TRBV20-1 and TRBJ1-1; D remains unclear. CDR3 length: 14 residues. CDR1 and CDR2 (germline): DFQATT, SNEGSKA (reference sequence). CDR3 amino acids: CSTRESVAAPEAFF. CDR3 nucleotide sequence: TGCAGTACTAGAGAATCCGTGGCAGCCCCGGAAGCTTTCTTT.

This clonotype has a count of ten or more. V is TRBV5-4 and J is TRBJ2-3; 8 bases are shared with TRBD2. Germline CDR1 reads SGHNT; CDR2 reads YYREEE (reference sequence). The CDR3 sequence is 15 residues long. Trimming cost V 1 base and J 5 bases; bases outside gene matches: 6. In DNA, the CDR3 is TGTGCCAGCAGCTTGTCGGGGGGGCCCGGAGATACGCAGTATTTT. It codes for CASSLSGGPGDTQYF. Looking up the rest from reference TRBV5-4 and TRBJ2-3 gives the full variable domain: ETGVTQSPTHLIKTRGQQVTLRCSSQSGHNTVSWYQQALGQGPQFIFQYYREEENGRGNFPPRFSGLQFPNYSSELNVNALELDDSALYLCASSLSGGPGDTQYFGPGTRLTVL.

There are many counts of this clonotype. The V call is TRBV3-1, the J call TRBJ2-1; tentative D call: TRBD2 (7 bases). CDR3 length equals 14 residues. Trimming shortened V by 8 bases and J by 8 bases, and 19 bases separated the two germline ends. From germline, CDR1 is LGHDT and CDR2 YNNKEL (reference sequence). CDR3: CASQSDRGGHEQFF. The DNA for the CDR3 is TGTGCCAGCCAGAGTGATAGGGGGGGCCATGAGCAGTTCTTC.

This clonotype was seen many times. The chain couples TRBV15 to TRBJ1-5; 7 bases align to TRBD1. V lost 2 bases and J lost 5; bases outside the gene matches: 3. Germline CDR1 is LNHNV and CDR2 is YYDKDF (reference sequence). This CDR3 comprises 14 residues. CDR3 sequence reads: CATSRNGQDQPQHF. Here the CDR3 DNA reads TGTGCCACCAGCAGAAACGGACAGGATCAGCCCCAGCATTTT.

This clonotype was seen more than once but under ten times. This chain joins TRBV5-6 and TRBJ1-2; TRBD1 agrees at 10 bases. The J segment lost 5 bases and the V segment lost 6 bases, leaving 7 bases of the junction unmatched. CDR3 size: 14 residues. Germline V gives CDR1 SGHDT, CDR2 YYEEEE. The CDR3 DNA reads TGTGCCAGCATCGTGGGACAGGGGAATTATGGCTACACCTTC. Protein: CASIVGQGNYGYTF.

In its sample, this clonotype was seen many times. This sequence joins TRBV20-1 and TRBJ1-2; D uncertain. The CDR3 has 11 amino acids. Deletions cut 1 base from V and 9 bases from J, with 9 bases between. Germline loops: CDR1 DFQATT, CDR2 SNEGSKA (reference sequence). CDR3 sequence: CSARVGESYTF. CDR3 bases: TGCAGTGCTAGAGTCGGGGAGAGCTACACCTTC.

As concerns this clonotype: One end of the junction is discordant with germline, which a read error may explain. The chain uses TRBV11-2 and TRBJ2-1; 9 bases are shared with TRBD1. Germline CDR1 reads SGHAT; CDR2 reads FQNNGV. This CDR3 comprises 13 residues. The CDR3 region has the DNA TGTGCCAGCGGCTCCGACAGGGGGAATGAGCAGCTCTTC. Its protein is CASGSDRGNEQLF.